This TCR beta chain was profiled in a study of tissue T cells after allogeneic stem cell transplantation. Study-level results: TCR repertoires tracked anatomic similarity, regardless of disease or transplant status. Only a limited share of tissue TCRs appeared in blood or spleen.

Remarks on this clone: Its antigen is unidentified. Mouse gene names apply. The read stops 1 residue short of the end of the CDR3; the missing end is completed from the germline J gene.

The CDR3 is 14 amino acids. V was cut by 1 base and J by 3 bases, with 8 bases left in between. Germline V gene lookup returns CDR1 KGHPV and CDR2 FQNQEV (reference sequence). Some clones are missing from TCRdb's copy, which holds only in-frame ones; the method was immunoSEQ multiplex PCR. The sample shows about 7,500 clones, around half of them seen only once. Sample time point: mouse harvest day 7 after allogeneic transplant. The graft held 10^6 splenic CD5+ T cells and 10^7 T-cell-depleted bone marrow cells. Tissues came from B6→BALB/c major-mismatch GVHD mice at day 7 or 14. Sequencing used gut tissue. This rearrangement joins TRBV26 to TRBJ2-5; weak D call: TRBD1 (6 bases). The clonotype was recovered from a female BALB/c mouse given C57BL/6 T cells with graft-versus-host disease after an allogeneic hematopoietic cell transplant. The sequenced CDR3 bases are TGTGCCAGCAGTCTGTTGGGGACACAAGACACCCAGTAC. It encodes CASSLLGTQDTQY. The entire CDR3 reads CASSLLGTQDTQYF.